One sample yielded the 6 T cell receptor beta chains listed below, sequenced in a study of T-cell reconstitution after alpha-beta-depleted transplantation in children. The TCRbeta library was prepared with unique molecular identifiers. TCRdb re-derived calls from the PCR reads in MiXCR, one entry per CDR3 protein. The profile shows 700,000 to 850,000 distinct CDR3 sequences, approximately 15% of them singletons. The sequences come from PBMCs, mostly from graft donor cells, collected 360 days after TCRalphabeta/CD19-depleted stem cell transplant. These receptors originate from a male patient younger than 18 who had a stem cell transplant for acute lymphoblastic leukemia, so the T cells may come from the graft donor.

This clonotype was seen a handful of times. The chain recombines TRBV18 with TRBJ2-4; 7 positions match TRBD1. CDR1 is KGHSH and CDR2 is LQKENI in the germline V gene. The CDR3 is 17 residues long. V was clipped by 5 bases and J by 0 bases; unmatched bases: 10. CDR3 nucleotide sequence: TGTGCCAGCTCAACGGGGACAGACTTACTAGCCAAAAACATTCAGTACTTC. It codes for CASSTGTDLLAKNIQYF.

V and J are TRBV12-3 or TRBV12-4 and TRBJ2-1; D call uncertain. V lost 7 bases, J lost 4 bases, and 8 bases lay in between. This CDR3 spans 12 amino acids. This chain's CDR3 is CASTEQYNEQFF. CDR3 DNA sequence: TGTGCCAGCACCGAACAGTACAATGAGCAGTTCTTC.

The V call is TRBV5-1, the J call TRBJ2-4, with no clear D. V was trimmed by 0 bases and J by 2 bases, leaving 9 bases between them. Germline loops: CDR1 SGHRS, CDR2 YFSETQ. CDR3 size: 15 residues. For the CDR3, the DNA is TGCGCCAGCAGCTTGGAAGGATCCTCCAAAAACATTCAGTACTTC. Translated, it gives CASSLEGSSKNIQYF.

This clonotype was detected ten times or more. This chain links TRBV5-1 with TRBJ2-7; 16 positions match TRBD2. After removal of 3 bases from V and 2 bases from J, the junction contained 2 bases not matched to a gene. This CDR3 is 16 amino acids long. The germline gives CDR1 SGHRS, CDR2 YFSETQ. CDR3 sequence (DNA): TGCGCCAGCAGCTGGGGACTAGCGGGAGGGCCCTACGAGCAGTACTTC. Protein sequence: CASSWGLAGGPYEQYF.

This clonotype was found a few times. The chain joins TRBV20-1 to TRBJ2-1; TRBD2 might be the D (5 bases). The CDR3 totals 14 residues. CDR1 and CDR2 (germline): DFQATT, SNEGSKA (reference sequence). Trimming took off 1 base at V and 6 bases at J, with 13 bases between the two ends. CDR3 in DNA: TGCAGTGCTAGAGGAGGGCCAGAGACCAATGAGCAGTTCTTC. Translation gives CSARGGPETNEQFF.

CDR3 nucleotides: TGCGCCAGCAGTGGAGAGGACGAGAACACCGGGGAGCTGTTTTTT. It specifies CASSGEDENTGELFF. The chain carries TRBV23-1 and TRBJ2-2; D uncertain. TRBV23-1 is classed as an ORF, of uncertain function. With 5 bases removed from V and 1 base from J, the gap between germline ends came to 11 bases. This CDR3 contains 15 residues.